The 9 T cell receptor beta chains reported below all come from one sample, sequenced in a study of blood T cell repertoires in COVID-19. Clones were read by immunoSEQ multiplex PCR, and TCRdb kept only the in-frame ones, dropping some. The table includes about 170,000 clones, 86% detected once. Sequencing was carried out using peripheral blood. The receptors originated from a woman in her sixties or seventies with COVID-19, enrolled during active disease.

CDR3 DNA sequence: TGTGCCACCAGACAGTACCAAGAGACCCAGTACTTC. Translation gives CATRQYQETQYF. V usage is TRBV15 and J usage is TRBJ2-5; D is unclear. Germline V lookup: CDR1 LNHNV, CDR2 YYDKDF (reference sequence). The CDR3 runs 12 residues. Trimming shortened V by 6 bases and J by 0 bases, and 5 bases separated the two germline ends.

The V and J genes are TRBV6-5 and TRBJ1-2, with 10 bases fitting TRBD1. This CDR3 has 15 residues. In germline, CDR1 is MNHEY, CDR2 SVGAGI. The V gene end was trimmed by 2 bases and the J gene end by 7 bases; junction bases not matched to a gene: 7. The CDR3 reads CASSYLDRGRSGYTF. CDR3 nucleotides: TGTGCCAGCAGTTACCTCGACAGGGGGCGTAGTGGCTACACCTTC.

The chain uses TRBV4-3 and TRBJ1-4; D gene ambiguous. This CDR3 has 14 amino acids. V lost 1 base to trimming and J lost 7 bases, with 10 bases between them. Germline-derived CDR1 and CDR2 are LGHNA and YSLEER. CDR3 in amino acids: CASSQVIPGEKLFF. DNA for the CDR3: TGCGCCAGCAGCCAAGTGATCCCCGGTGAAAAACTGTTTTTT.

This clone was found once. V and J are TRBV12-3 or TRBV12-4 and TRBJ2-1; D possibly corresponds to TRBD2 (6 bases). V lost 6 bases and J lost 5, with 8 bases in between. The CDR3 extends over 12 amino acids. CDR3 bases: TGTGCCAGCAGATGGGGGGACAATGAGCAGTTCTTC. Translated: CASRWGDNEQFF.

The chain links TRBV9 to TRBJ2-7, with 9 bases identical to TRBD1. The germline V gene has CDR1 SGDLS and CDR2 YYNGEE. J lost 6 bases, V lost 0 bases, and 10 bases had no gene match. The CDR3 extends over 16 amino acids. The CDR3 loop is CASSVDRGPRLGEQYF. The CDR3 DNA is TGTGCCAGCAGCGTAGACAGGGGGCCGCGTCTGGGCGAGCAGTACTTC.

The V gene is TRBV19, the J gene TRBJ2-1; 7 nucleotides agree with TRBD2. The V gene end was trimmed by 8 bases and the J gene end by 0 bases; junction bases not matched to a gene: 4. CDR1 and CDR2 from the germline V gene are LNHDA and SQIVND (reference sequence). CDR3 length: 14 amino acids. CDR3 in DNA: TGTGCCAGTGCCCTAGCGGTCTCCTACAATGAGCAGTTCTTC. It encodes CASALAVSYNEQFF.

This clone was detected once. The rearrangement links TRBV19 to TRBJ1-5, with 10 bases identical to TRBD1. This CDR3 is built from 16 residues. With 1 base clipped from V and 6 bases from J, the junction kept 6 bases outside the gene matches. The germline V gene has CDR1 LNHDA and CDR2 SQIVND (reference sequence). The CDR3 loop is CASSIVRGQGIQPQHF. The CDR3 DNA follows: TGTGCCAGTAGTATAGTCCGGGGACAGGGGATTCAGCCCCAGCATTTT.

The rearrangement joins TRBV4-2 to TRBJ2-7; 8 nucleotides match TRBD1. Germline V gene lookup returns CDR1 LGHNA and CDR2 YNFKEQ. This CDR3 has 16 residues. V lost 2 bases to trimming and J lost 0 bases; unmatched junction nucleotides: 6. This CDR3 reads CASSQFSGGASYEQYF. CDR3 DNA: TGTGCCAGCAGCCAATTTTCAGGGGGCGCCTCCTACGAGCAGTACTTC.

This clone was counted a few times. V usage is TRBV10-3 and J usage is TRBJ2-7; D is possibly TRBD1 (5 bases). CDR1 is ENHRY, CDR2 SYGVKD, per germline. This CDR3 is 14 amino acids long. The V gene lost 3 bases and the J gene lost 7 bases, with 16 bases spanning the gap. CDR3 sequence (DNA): TGTGCCATCAGTGATCGGAAAGGGGTCGAGGAGCAGTACTTC. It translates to CAISDRKGVEEQYF.